A selection of T cell receptor beta chains follows, all from one sample in a study of identical twins. Each CDR3 protein is one row after TCRdb ran MiXCR on the 5' RACE reads. Of roughly 540,000 distinct CDR3 sequences listed, about 20% are singletons. This sample also belongs to another study, concerning T cells expressing NK-cell markers.

Sequences were obtained from CD4+ T cells sorted from blood. The source of these receptors is a woman younger than 35 in good health. CDR3s include the opening cysteine and the closing phenylalanine or tryptophan. Fields, in order: D gene, V gene, J gene, clone size, CDR3 protein, CDR3 DNA. D genes are given only for firm matches. For some rows the clone size is stated as once, few or many, or as a class when expanded; others skip it.

TRBD1,TRBV20-1,TRBJ2-1,many,CSARPGTGVPEQFF,TGCAGTGCTAGACCCGGGACAGGGGTGCCCGAGCAGTTCTTC
NA,TRBV6-1,TRBJ2-3,few,CASSVTRDTQYF,TGTGCCAGCAGTGTGACCCGAGATACGCAGTATTTT
NA,TRBV12-3/TRBV12-4,TRBJ2-7,many,CASSLPGQNDEQYF,TGTGCCAGCAGTTTACCCGGGCAGAACGACGAGCAGTACTTC
NA,TRBV5-1,TRBJ1-4,NA,CASSAGEWNEKLFF,TGCGCCAGCAGCGCTGGGGAGTGGAATGAAAAACTGTTTTTT
NA,TRBV4-3,TRBJ2-3,few,CASSQVDGPTDTQYF,TGCGCCAGCAGCCAAGTTGACGGTCCCACAGATACGCAGTATTTT
NA,TRBV6-1,TRBJ1-2,NA,CASRPGTPNYGYTF,TGTGCCAGCAGGCCCGGGACACCAAACTATGGCTACACCTTC
NA,TRBV29-1,TRBJ2-5,few,CSGAKGEETQYF,TGCAGCGGAGCAAAGGGGGAAGAGACCCAGTACTTC
TRBD2,TRBV6-5,TRBJ2-7,few,CASSYSSGTASYEQYF,TGTGCCAGCAGTTACTCTAGCGGGACCGCTTCCTACGAGCAGTACTTC
TRBD2,TRBV12-3/TRBV12-4,TRBJ2-7,NA,CASQAGGGYEQYF,TGTGCCAGCCAGGCGGGAGGCGGATACGAGCAGTACTTC
TRBD1,TRBV6-1,TRBJ1-1,few,CATRPGTGVSDTEAFF,TGTGCCACCCGCCCCGGGACAGGGGTTTCGGACACTGAAGCTTTCTTT
NA,TRBV5-1,TRBJ1-6,few,CASRTEIDSPLHF,TGCGCCAGCAGGACGGAAATCGATTCACCCCTCCACTTT
NA,TRBV9,TRBJ2-5,NA,CASSVDIQETQYF,TGTGCCAGCAGCGTAGATATACAAGAGACCCAGTACTTC
TRBD1,TRBV2,TRBJ1-6,NA,CASNPHGGGSNSPLHF,TGTGCCAGCAACCCTCATGGAGGGGGCTCTAATTCACCCCTCCACTTT
TRBD1,TRBV10-3,TRBJ2-2,few,CAISIGQGVTTGELFF,TGTGCCATCAGTATTGGACAGGGGGTGACCACCGGGGAGCTGTTTTTT
NA,TRBV20-1,TRBJ1-1,NA,CSARATGQSFLEAFF,TGCAGTGCTAGAGCCACAGGGCAGTCTTTTCTTGAAGCTTTCTTT
TRBD2,TRBV12-3/TRBV12-4,TRBJ2-1,many,CASSLGAGRNEQFF,TGTGCCAGCAGTTTAGGAGCGGGGCGGAATGAGCAGTTCTTC
NA,TRBV5-1,TRBJ1-3,NA,CASSLEGSYSGNTIYF,TGCGCCAGCAGCTTGGAGGGCTCCTACTCTGGAAACACCATATATTTT
TRBD1,TRBV18,TRBJ1-5,few,CASSPQSPTGQPQHF,TGTGCCAGCTCACCACAGTCCCCGACAGGGCAGCCCCAGCATTTT
NA,TRBV6-4,TRBJ2-3,few,CASSDSGQNTQYF,TGTGCCAGCAGTGATTCCGGACAAAATACGCAGTATTTT